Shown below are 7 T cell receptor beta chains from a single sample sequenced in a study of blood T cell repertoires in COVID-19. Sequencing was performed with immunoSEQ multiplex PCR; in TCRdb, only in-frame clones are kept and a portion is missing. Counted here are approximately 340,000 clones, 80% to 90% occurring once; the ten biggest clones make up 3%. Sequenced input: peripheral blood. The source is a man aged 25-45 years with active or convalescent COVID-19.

The CDR3 coding sequence is TGTGCCAGTAGTATAACAATCCGCTACGAGCAGTACTTC. This translates into CASSITIRYEQYF. The chain combines TRBV19 with TRBJ2-7, with D hard to call. CDR1 LNHDA and CDR2 SQIVND come from the germline V gene (reference sequence). CDR3 length: 13 amino acids. V lost 2 bases and J 3 bases, leaving 8 bases between the germline ends.

CDR3 bases: TGTGCCACCAGGGCTAGCGGGAATGATACGCAGTATTTT. Translated, it gives CATRASGNDTQYF. V and J are TRBV24-1 and TRBJ2-3; the match to TRBD2 covers 9 bases. The CDR3 loop spans 13 amino acids. Germline values: CDR1 KGHDR, CDR2 SFDVKD. V lost 7 bases to trimming and J lost 6 bases; unmatched junction nucleotides: 4.

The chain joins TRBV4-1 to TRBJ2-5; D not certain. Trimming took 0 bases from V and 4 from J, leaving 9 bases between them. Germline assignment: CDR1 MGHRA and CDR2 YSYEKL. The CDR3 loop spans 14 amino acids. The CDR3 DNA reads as TGCGCCAGCAGCCAAGATCGTACTTCAGAGACCCAGTACTTC. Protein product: CASSQDRTSETQYF.

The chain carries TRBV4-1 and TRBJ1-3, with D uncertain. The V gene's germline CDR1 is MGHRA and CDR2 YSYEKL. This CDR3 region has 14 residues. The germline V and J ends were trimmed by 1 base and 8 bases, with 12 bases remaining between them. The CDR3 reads CASSQVPQVDTIYF. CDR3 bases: TGCGCCAGCAGCCAAGTTCCCCAGGTGGACACCATATATTTT.

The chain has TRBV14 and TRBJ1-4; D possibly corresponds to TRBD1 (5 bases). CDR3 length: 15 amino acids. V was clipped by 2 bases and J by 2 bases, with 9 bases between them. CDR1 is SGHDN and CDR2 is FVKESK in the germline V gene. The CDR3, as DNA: TGTGCCAGCAGCCAACGAAAGGGGACTAATGAAAAACTGTTTTTT. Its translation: CASSQRKGTNEKLFF. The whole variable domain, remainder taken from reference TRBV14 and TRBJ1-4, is EAGVTQFPSHSVIEKGQTVTLRCDPISGHDNLYWYRRVMGKEIKFLLHFVKESKQDESGMPNNRFLAERTGGTYSTLKVQPAELEDSGVYFCASSQRKGTNEKLFFGSGTQLSVL.

The CDR3 DNA is TGTGCCAGCAGCTTGGGCCGACAAGAGACCCAGTACTTC. Protein sequence: CASSLGRQETQYF. The rearrangement joins TRBV11-2 to TRBJ2-5, with unresolved D. This CDR3 has 13 residues. Germline lookup yields CDR1 SGHAT and CDR2 FQNNGV. V lost 3 bases and J 2 bases, leaving 7 bases between the germline ends.

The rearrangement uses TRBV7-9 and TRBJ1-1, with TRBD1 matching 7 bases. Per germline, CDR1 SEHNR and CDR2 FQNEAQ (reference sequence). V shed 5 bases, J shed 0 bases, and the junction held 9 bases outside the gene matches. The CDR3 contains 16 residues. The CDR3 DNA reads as TGTGCCAGCAGCGTACCGCGGGGACAGTTGAACACTGAAGCTTTCTTT. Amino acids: CASSVPRGQLNTEAFF.